This note documents a single TCR beta chain sequence. Its antigen is currently unknown. TCRdb reprocessed the reads with MiXCR, giving one entry per CDR3 protein. This table has approximately 500,000 distinct CDR3 sequences, about 10% appearing once. The data derive from a study of T cell repertoires in cytomegalovirus infection. For the study at large: Both a matching HLA type and CMV infection were indicated by public TCR beta signatures. Study-wide findings and caveats: The study found HLA-C-restricted CMV-specific TCR beta clonotypes dominating the ex vivo response. Summed frequency of shared TCR beta families picked out CMV carriers who also had the relevant HLA.

The TCR sequence derives from a human donor in good health (CMV status not recorded). Some clones in this sample may be carry-over from other donors' samples. Sequencing was done on a sample of PBMCs.

CDR3 sequence reads: CASSLRGGNTIYF. As DNA, the CDR3 is TGTGCCAGCAGTTTAAGGGGTGGAAACACCATATATTTT. The chain recombines TRBV27 with TRBJ1-3, with D maybe TRBD1 (5 bases). This CDR3 comprises 13 residues. Germline V gene sequence: CDR1 MNHEY, CDR2 SMNVEV (reference sequence). Deletions cut 2 bases from V and 3 bases from J, with 5 bases between.